Presented here are 18 T cell receptor beta chains from one specimen sequenced in a study of cytomegalovirus exposure and HLA in healthy donors (dated by TCRdb to 2015 to 2018). Libraries were constructed by the immunoSEQ multiplex PCR assay. The multiplex PCR relied on a mix of 60 forward primers for TCR Vbeta segments and 13 reverse primers for TCR Jbeta segments. TCRdb stores this immuneACCESS table with in-frame sequences only. Part of the clones is absent; in the studies checked, under half of the shortfall reflects unresolved V genes, and no reason is known for the rest. The sample contains 250,000 or so clones, roughly 91% of them found a single time. About 1.7% of the sample rests with the top ten. Sequencing used PBMCs. These receptors all come from a girl aged 2 to 9 in good health and CMV-seronegative.

The chain links TRBV7-2 to TRBJ2-7; 7 positions agree with TRBD2. The germline V gene has CDR1 SGHTA and CDR2 FQGNSA. The CDR3 is made up of 14 amino acids. V lost 3 bases to trimming and J lost 0 bases; unmatched junction nucleotides: 2. As DNA, the CDR3 is TGTGCCAGCAGCTTGAGCGGGAACTCCTACGAGCAGTACTTC. Translating gives CASSLSGNSYEQYF.

This chain joins TRBV18 and TRBJ1-2; a possible D gene is TRBD1 (6 bases). This CDR3 has 14 residues. V lost 3 bases and J lost 2, with 10 bases in between. The germline gives CDR1 KGHSH, CDR2 LQKENI. This CDR3 is CASSPSTGNYGYTF. In DNA, the CDR3 is TGTGCCAGCTCACCGTCGACAGGAAACTATGGCTACACCTTC.

The chain carries TRBV6-5 and TRBJ1-2; TRBD1 might be the D (5 bases). The V end was cut by 7 bases, the J end by 8 bases, with 17 bases between. The length of the CDR3 is 13 residues. Germline values: CDR1 MNHEY, CDR2 SVGAGI. The CDR3 DNA sequence: TGTGCCAGCACCGAATCAGGGACTGGGGGCTACACCTTC. It is translated as CASTESGTGGYTF.

The chain employs TRBV9 and TRBJ2-3, with D unresolved. Germline values: CDR1 SGDLS, CDR2 YYNGEE. Trimming took off 1 base at V and 0 bases at J, with 6 bases between the two ends. CDR3 length: 14 residues. The CDR3 DNA reads as TGTGCCAGCAGCGTAACTTCTAGCACAGATACGCAGTATTTT. Translation: CASSVTSSTDTQYF.

The rearrangement joins TRBV5-8 to TRBJ1-5; 8 bases fit TRBD1. The J segment lost 10 bases and the V segment lost 4 bases, leaving 13 bases of the junction unmatched. Per germline, CDR1 SGHTS and CDR2 YDEGEE. The CDR3 contains 15 residues. In DNA form, the CDR3 reads TGTGCCAGCAGCAGACCCGACAGGGGAGACAGCCCCCAGCATTTT. Its translation: CASSRPDRGDSPQHF.

DNA of the CDR3: TGTGCCACCAGCAGAGAGGCTAGCGGGGGGGCATATGAGCAGTTCTTC. Translating it yields CATSREASGGAYEQFF. The rearrangement joins TRBV15 to TRBJ2-1; 12 bases fit TRBD2. Germline-derived CDR1 and CDR2 are LNHNV and YYDKDF (reference sequence). The V segment lost 0 bases and the J segment 8 bases; nucleotides outside the gene matches: 5. The length of the CDR3 is 16 residues.

V and J are TRBV6-5 and TRBJ1-5; a possible D gene is TRBD1 (6 bases). V dropped 6 bases and J dropped 7 bases, with 19 bases sitting between them. The length of the CDR3 is 15 residues. The germline CDR1 and CDR2 sequences are MNHEY and SVGAGI. CDR3 loop: CASSPGGGAGQPQHF. The CDR3 coding sequence is TGTGCCAGCAGCCCGGGGGGGGGCGCAGGCCAGCCCCAGCATTTT.

This clone was picked up a small number of times. The gene calls are TRBV6-5 and TRBJ2-4; 7 bases map to TRBD1. Trimming removed 4 bases from V and 1 base from J; junction bases left unmatched: 7. The V gene's germline CDR1 is MNHEY and CDR2 SVGAGI. This CDR3 contains 16 residues. CDR3 sequence (DNA): TGTGCCAGCAGTTCCACAGGGGAAAGGGCCAAAAACATTCAGTACTTC. It yields the protein CASSSTGERAKNIQYF.

The chain links TRBV6-1 to TRBJ2-7; TRBD1 might be the D (5 bases). V lost 7 bases, J lost 2 bases, and 9 bases lay in between. Germline V gene lookup returns CDR1 MNHNS and CDR2 SASEGT. The length of the CDR3 is 12 residues. The CDR3 is CASTAGTYEQYF. The CDR3 coding sequence is TGTGCCAGCACAGCAGGGACCTACGAGCAGTACTTC.

The chain joins TRBV6-5 to TRBJ1-4, with 7 bases that match TRBD1. V lost 0 bases, J lost 8 bases, and 0 bases stayed unmatched. The CDR3 has 13 amino acids. CDR1 MNHEY and CDR2 SVGAGI come from the germline V gene. DNA for the CDR3: TGTGCCAGCAGTTACTCGACAGGGGAAAAACTGTTTTTT. It is translated as CASSYSTGEKLFF.

This chain joins TRBV28 and TRBJ1-2; 9 nucleotides agree with TRBD1. The CDR3 contains 16 residues. V gave up 3 bases and J gave up 2 bases; unmatched junction bases: 7. CDR1 is MDHEN and CDR2 is SYDVKM in the germline V gene. Here the CDR3 reads CASSFPLDRGNYGYTF. The CDR3 nucleotides read TGTGCCAGCAGTTTCCCCTTGGACAGGGGAAACTATGGCTACACCTTC.

The rearrangement links TRBV19 to TRBJ2-3, with unresolved D. The CDR3 is made up of 14 amino acids. Germline lookup yields CDR1 LNHDA and CDR2 SQIVND (reference sequence). Trimming took off 3 bases at V and 2 bases at J, with 9 bases between the two ends. CDR3 nucleotide sequence: TGTGCCAGTAGTATCCCAGGCTACACAGATACGCAGTATTTT. Translating gives CASSIPGYTDTQYF.

The chain joins TRBV4-1 to TRBJ1-5; the match to TRBD1 covers 8 bases. V trimming: 3 bases; J trimming: 5 bases; junction bases outside the gene matches: 9. Germline V gives CDR1 MGHRA, CDR2 YSYEKL. There are 16 residues in the CDR3. CDR3 in DNA: TGCGCCAGCAGCCATGGACAGGGTCTCGGGCATCAGCCCCAGCATTTT. Translating gives CASSHGQGLGHQPQHF.

This clone was seen just once. The rearrangement links TRBV5-1 to TRBJ1-3; the D is unclear. Germline V CDR1 and CDR2: SGHRS, YFSETQ. This CDR3 comprises 14 residues. Trimming shortened V by 2 bases and J by 4 bases, and 10 bases separated the two germline ends. CDR3 DNA sequence: TGCGCCAGCAGCTTTTCACCGACAGGAAACACCATATATTTT. It specifies CASSFSPTGNTIYF.

CDR3 nucleotides: TGTGCCAGCAGCTTAAGACTAGCAAGGGCAGATACGCAGTATTTT. It encodes CASSLRLARADTQYF. The V gene is TRBV11-2, the J gene TRBJ2-3; 7 positions agree with TRBD2. CDR1 and CDR2 (germline): SGHAT, FQNNGV. The junction had 6 bases not matched to a gene; V was cut back by 2 bases and J by 4 bases. This CDR3 contains 15 residues.

The chain carries TRBV5-8 and TRBJ2-1; the match to TRBD2 covers 12 bases. The germline gives CDR1 SGHTS, CDR2 YDEGEE. This CDR3 has 17 amino acids. Trimming at V came to 3 bases and at J to 9 bases, leaving 13 bases not matched to a gene. CDR3: CASSYGASGGVRVEQFF. CDR3 coding DNA: TGTGCCAGCAGCTATGGAGCTAGCGGGGGGGTTCGGGTTGAGCAGTTCTTC.

The chain links TRBV2 to TRBJ2-1, with TRBD2 matching over 7 bases. The CDR3 has 17 amino acids. The germline V gene has CDR1 SNHLY and CDR2 FYNNEI. J was trimmed by 5 bases and V by 2 bases; bases with no gene match: 12. The chain's CDR3 is CASSERSGLAANNEQFF. The CDR3 nucleotides read TGTGCCAGCAGTGAAAGGAGCGGGCTAGCGGCTAACAATGAGCAGTTCTTC.

This clone appeared a single time. The CDR3 reads CAWRRKGVVTEAFF. CDR3 bases: TGTGCCTGGAGGCGAAAGGGGGTTGTGACTGAAGCTTTCTTT. The chain carries TRBV30 and TRBJ1-1, with a possible D match to TRBD1 (6 bases). The length of the CDR3 is 14 residues. Deletions cut 3 bases from V and 5 bases from J, with 16 bases between. Looked up from germline, CDR1 is GTSNPN and CDR2 is SVGIG (reference sequence).